Shown below are 24 T cell receptor beta chains from a single sample sequenced in a study of T cell responses to AZD1222 COVID-19 vaccine. Data came from immunoSEQ multiplex PCR; TCRdb stores just in-frame clones and leaves some out. In the table there are about 190,000 clones, 75% to 90% of which are singletons. Specimen: peripheral blood, collected on day 0 of MenACWY control vaccination. The receptor set was obtained from an adult in good health.

This rearrangement joins TRBV6-2 or TRBV6-3 to TRBJ2-1; tentative D call: TRBD2 (6 bases). The CDR3 runs 16 residues. Germline assignment: CDR1 MNHEY and CDR2 SVGEGT. V shed 0 bases and J shed 0 bases, with 9 bases lying between them. The CDR3 bases are TGTGCCAGCAGTTACTCTGGGGGGAGCTCCTACAATGAGCAGTTCTTC. It codes for CASSYSGGSSYNEQFF.

The V and J genes are TRBV6-1 and TRBJ1-5, with 8 positions matching TRBD1. Germline V gives CDR1 MNHNS, CDR2 SASEGT. Germline trimming cut 3 bases from V and 1 base from J; bases unmatched to any gene: 11. The CDR3 loop spans 18 amino acids. CDR3 loop: CASSEYGQGLLSNQPQHF. For the CDR3, the DNA is TGTGCCAGCAGTGAGTATGGACAGGGATTGCTGAGCAATCAGCCCCAGCATTTT.

The V call is TRBV2, the J call TRBJ1-1; D is possibly TRBD1 (5 bases). The CDR3 runs to 13 residues. Trimming took 3 bases from V and 11 from J, leaving 16 bases between them. Germline lookup yields CDR1 SNHLY and CDR2 FYNNEI. This CDR3 is CASSDTGTPKAFF. DNA for the CDR3: TGTGCCAGCAGTGACACCGGGACTCCCAAGGCTTTCTTT.

The V and J genes are TRBV5-1 and TRBJ2-7; possible D gene TRBD1, 5 bases. The V gene's germline CDR1 is SGHRS and CDR2 YFSETQ. The CDR3 contains 14 residues. Trimming removed 1 base at V and 5 bases at J, with 13 bases between. The DNA for the CDR3 is TGCGCCAGCAGCTTGTATGCAGGGATCAACGAGCAGTACTTC. It yields the protein CASSLYAGINEQYF.

The chain couples TRBV6-4 to TRBJ2-2; TRBD1 agrees at 8 bases. The V segment lost 6 bases and the J segment 6 bases; nucleotides outside the gene matches: 12. This CDR3 is 16 amino acids long. Germline lookup yields CDR1 MRHNA and CDR2 SNTAGT. The CDR3 nucleotides are TGTGCCAGCAGACTGGGGACAGGCACAATCTCCGGGGAGCTGTTTTTT. Residues: CASRLGTGTISGELFF.

V gene TRBV2 combines with J gene TRBJ1-2, with TRBD1 identical over 7 bases. V gave up 2 bases and J gave up 4 bases; unmatched junction bases: 4. The germline V gene encodes CDR1 SNHLY and CDR2 FYNNEI. The CDR3 is 14 amino acids. CDR3 in amino acids: CASSETGAAYGYTF. The CDR3 DNA follows: TGTGCCAGCAGTGAAACAGGGGCGGCCTATGGCTACACCTTC.

This clone was seen a single time. The chain uses TRBV2 and TRBJ2-6; D could derive from TRBD1 or TRBD2 (6 bases each). Trimming left V 6 bases short and J 4 bases short, with 13 bases between. This CDR3 region has 15 residues. Germline CDR1 and CDR2: SNHLY and FYNNEI. The CDR3 spells CASSPRGLGANVLTF. The CDR3 nucleotides read TGTGCCAGCAGCCCCCGGGGGCTGGGGGCCAACGTCCTGACTTTC.

This chain connects TRBV4-1 to TRBJ2-5, with 11 bases matching TRBD2. Germline CDR1 reads MGHRA; CDR2 reads YSYEKL. J was trimmed by 4 bases and V by 6 bases; bases with no gene match: 16. CDR3 size: 18 residues. CDR3 bases: TGCGCCAGCAGAAGGGACGGGCTAGCGGGAGGCGGGGGAGAGACCCAGTACTTC. It specifies CASRRDGLAGGGGETQYF.

V usage is TRBV5-4 and J usage is TRBJ1-6; 10 bases fit TRBD1. With 3 bases clipped from V and 9 bases from J, the junction kept 9 bases outside the gene matches. CDR1 and CDR2 (germline): SGHNT, YYREEE (reference sequence). The CDR3 has 16 residues. This CDR3 is CASSSGTGVSSSPLHF. The CDR3 nucleotides read TGTGCCAGCAGCTCCGGGACAGGGGTTTCTAGTTCACCCCTCCACTTT.

V and J are TRBV6-5 and TRBJ1-6, with 12 positions matching TRBD1. CDR3 length: 15 amino acids. CDR1 is MNHEY and CDR2 is SVGAGI in the germline V gene. V gave up 6 bases and J gave up 10 bases; unmatched junction bases: 7. This chain's CDR3 is CASRDTGQGASPLHF. In DNA form, the CDR3 reads TGTGCCAGCAGAGATACGGGACAGGGGGCGTCACCCCTCCACTTT.

V is TRBV14 and J is TRBJ2-3; 8 bases agree with TRBD2. This CDR3 spans 14 amino acids. J was trimmed by 3 bases and V by 4 bases; bases with no gene match: 3. Germline CDR1 SGHDN, CDR2 FVKESK. CDR3 amino acids: CASSLSGDTDTQYF. In DNA form, the CDR3 reads TGTGCCAGCAGCCTTAGCGGGGATACAGATACGCAGTATTTT.

This chain links TRBV19 with TRBJ1-4; 9 positions match TRBD1. The CDR3 contains 16 residues. Germline trimming cut 10 bases from V and 5 bases from J; bases unmatched to any gene: 14. CDR1 is LNHDA, CDR2 SQIVND, per germline (reference sequence). CDR3 in amino acids: CATRGPGTGSNEKLFF. CDR3 sequence (DNA): TGTGCCACCAGGGGTCCCGGGACAGGGTCCAATGAAAAACTGTTTTTT. Combining the CDR3 with reference TRBV19 and TRBJ1-4 gives the whole variable domain DGGITQSPKYLFRKEGQNVTLSCEQNLNHDAMYWYRQDPGQGLRLIYYSQIVNDFQKGDIAEGYSVSREKKESFPLTVTSAQKNPTAFYLCATRGPGTGSNEKLFFGSGTQLSVL.

The chain employs TRBV2 and TRBJ2-2; D may be TRBD2 (6 bases). Germline V gene lookup returns CDR1 SNHLY and CDR2 FYNNEI. Trimming took 6 bases from V and 6 from J, leaving 17 bases between them. The CDR3 length is 15 residues. CDR3 coding DNA: TGTGCCAGCAGCAGACTCGGGACTGCTGCCGGGGAGCTGTTTTTT. This gives the protein CASSRLGTAAGELFF.

Only one count was recorded for this clone. The rearrangement joins TRBV7-6 to TRBJ1-3, with no clear D. The CDR3 is 15 amino acids. Trimming removed 4 bases from V and 0 bases from J, with 10 bases in between. Germline assignment: CDR1 SGHVS and CDR2 FNYEAQ. The CDR3: CASSSPANSGNTIYF. Written as DNA, the CDR3 is TGTGCCAGCAGCTCCCCAGCGAACTCTGGAAACACCATATATTTT.

This clone showed up just a few times. The V call is TRBV28, the J call TRBJ2-5; 7 positions agree with TRBD1. The CDR3 is 12 amino acids. Germline V gene data show CDR1 as MDHEN and CDR2 as SYDVKM. V lost 6 bases to trimming and J lost 5 bases; unmatched junction nucleotides: 3. The CDR3: CASSKQGETQYF. CDR3 coding DNA: TGTGCCAGCAGCAAACAGGGGGAGACCCAGTACTTC. Complete variable domain (other parts from reference TRBV28 and TRBJ2-5): DVKVTQSSRYLVKRTGEKVFLECVQDMDHENMFWYRQDPGLGLRLIYFSYDVKMKEKGDIPEGYSVSREKKERFSLILESASTNQTSMYLCASSKQGETQYFGPGTRLLVL.

As DNA, the CDR3 is TGTGCCTGGAGTCCCAGCGGGGCTAGCACAGATACGCAGTATTTT. Translation: CAWSPSGASTDTQYF. The chain has TRBV30 and TRBJ2-3; 7 bases line up with TRBD2. After removal of 2 bases from V and 0 bases from J, the junction contained 5 bases not matched to a gene. The germline gives CDR1 GTSNPN, CDR2 SVGIG (reference sequence). The CDR3 sequence is 15 residues long.

The chain combines TRBV7-9 with TRBJ1-3; tentative D call: TRBD1 (5 bases). Deletions cut 0 bases from V and 11 bases from J, with 17 bases between. Germline V lookup: CDR1 SEHNR, CDR2 FQNEAQ (reference sequence). The CDR3 is made up of 15 amino acids. The DNA for the CDR3 is TGTGCCAGCAGCTTAGCAGTCCGGGACCAGGGCGCCATATATTTT. This translates into CASSLAVRDQGAIYF.

The chain couples TRBV7-2 to TRBJ2-2, with D possibly being TRBD1 (5 bases). This CDR3 is built from 14 residues. V lost 5 bases, J lost 7 bases, and 14 bases lay in between. Germline CDR1 and CDR2: SGHTA and FQGNSA. CDR3: CASSLDSAFGELFF. CDR3 nucleotide sequence: TGTGCCAGCAGCCTAGACAGCGCTTTCGGGGAGCTGTTTTTT.

This sequence joins TRBV5-4 and TRBJ1-3, with D unresolved. The CDR3 runs to 14 residues. Germline lookup yields CDR1 SGHNT and CDR2 YYREEE (reference sequence). V lost 2 bases and J 7 bases, leaving 13 bases between the germline ends. The CDR3 DNA reads as TGTGCCAGCAGCTTAGATGGTAACGGGAACACCATATATTTT. Translating gives CASSLDGNGNTIYF.

This chain links TRBV30 with TRBJ1-4; TRBD1 might be the D (5 bases). Germline V gene sequence: CDR1 GTSNPN, CDR2 SVGIG (reference sequence). Trimming shortened V by 4 bases and J by 2 bases, and 8 bases separated the two germline ends. The CDR3 is 13 amino acids. CDR3 in DNA: TGTGCCTGGAACAGGAACACTAATGAAAAACTGTTTTTT. This gives the protein CAWNRNTNEKLFF.

This clone was picked up a small number of times. The sample contains more than one DNA sequence encoding this CDR3. CDR3 sequence reads: CASSVGGSSYEQYF. CDR3 in DNA: TGTGCCAGCAGCGTAGGGGGTAGCTCCTACGAGCAGTACTTC. V usage is TRBV9 and J usage is TRBJ2-7; no firm D call. The CDR3 has 14 residues. In germline, CDR1 is SGDLS, CDR2 YYNGEE. V was trimmed by 0 bases and J by 0 bases, leaving 7 bases between them.

This clone has just a few counts. The rearrangement joins TRBV28 to TRBJ1-5, with D uncertain. This CDR3 is built from 12 residues. CDR1 is MDHEN, CDR2 SYDVKM, per germline. V lost 2 bases and J 9 bases, leaving 8 bases between the germline ends. The CDR3 DNA reads TGTGCCAGCAGTTTACTTACTGGGCCCCAGCATTTT. Residues: CASSLLTGPQHF. Drawing the rest from reference TRBV28 and TRBJ1-5, the complete variable domain is DVKVTQSSRYLVKRTGEKVFLECVQDMDHENMFWYRQDPGLGLRLIYFSYDVKMKEKGDIPEGYSVSREKKERFSLILESASTNQTSMYLCASSLLTGPQHFGDGTRLSIL.

The V and J genes are TRBV6-5 and TRBJ2-2; possible D gene TRBD1, 5 bases. Trimming took 2 bases from V and 6 from J, leaving 10 bases between them. This CDR3 is 14 amino acids long. From germline, CDR1 is MNHEY and CDR2 SVGAGI. In DNA form, the CDR3 reads TGTGCCAGCAGTTACGCCATAGGGGCCGGGGAGCTGTTTTTT. Translating it yields CASSYAIGAGELFF.

This rearrangement joins TRBV3-1 (or the pseudogene TRBV3-2) to TRBJ1-2, with D maybe TRBD1 (6 bases). Between the trimmed V and J ends, which lost 0 bases and 4 bases, there was a span of 15 bases. The CDR3 length is 16 residues. Germline loops: CDR1 LGHDT, CDR2 YNNKEL (reference sequence). The DNA of the CDR3 is TGTGCCAGCAGCCAAGATTCCGGGGGCGCGGGCTATGGCTACACCTTC. This sequence encodes CASSQDSGGAGYGYTF.